The next 4 T cell receptor beta chains were all read from a single sample in a study of blood T cell repertoires in COVID-19. Sequenced by immunoSEQ multiplex PCR; TCRdb stores in-frame clones only, minus some. Of about 130,000 clones in the sample, 88% were seen once. The source material was peripheral blood. These receptors all stem from a man in his 70s with active COVID-19.

The rearrangement links TRBV6-5 to TRBJ1-1; TRBD1 aligns across 8 bases. Germline lookup yields CDR1 MNHEY and CDR2 SVGAGI. CDR3 length equals 12 residues. Trimming cost V 6 bases and J 6 bases; bases outside gene matches: 3. DNA for the CDR3: TGTGCCAGCAGACAGGGGGTGTCTGAAGCTTTCTTT. Its protein is CASRQGVSEAFF.

The chain has TRBV3-1 (or the pseudogene TRBV3-2) and TRBJ2-7; D is ambiguous. The CDR3 has 13 residues. Germline CDR1 is LGHDT and CDR2 is YNNKEL (reference sequence). V was shortened by 0 bases and J by 6 bases, with 9 bases between the two germline ends. The CDR3 loop reads CASSQDAAGEQYF. CDR3 DNA sequence: TGTGCCAGCAGCCAAGATGCAGCAGGCGAGCAGTACTTC.

The chain recombines TRBV18 with TRBJ1-1; D ambiguous. This CDR3 spans 14 amino acids. The ends were cut back, 3 bases at V and 1 base at J, with 9 bases in the middle. CDR1 KGHSH and CDR2 LQKENI come from the germline V gene. This CDR3 reads CASSPVLGNTEAFF. CDR3 sequence (DNA): TGTGCCAGCTCACCCGTGCTAGGGAACACTGAAGCTTTCTTT. Combining the CDR3 with reference TRBV18 and TRBJ1-1 gives the whole variable domain NAGVMQNPRHLVRRRGQEARLRCSPMKGHSHVYWYRQLPEEGLKFMVYLQKENIIDESGMPKERFSAEFPKEGPSILRIQQVVRGDSAAYFCASSPVLGNTEAFFGQGTRLTVV.

This clone has a single count. The CDR3 loop reads CASSVLPGGELFF. The DNA for the CDR3 is TGTGCCAGCAGCGTTCTCCCGGGTGGGGAGCTGTTTTTT. The chain couples TRBV9 to TRBJ2-2, with D unclear. The germline V gene has CDR1 SGDLS and CDR2 YYNGEE. Trimming left V 2 bases short and J 8 bases short, with 10 bases between. The CDR3 runs to 13 residues.